This T cell receptor beta chain emerged from a study of shared T cell receptors in the human thymus. The method was immunoSEQ multiplex PCR; TCRdb's version includes in-frame clones alone and lacks a portion of them. Of more than 550,000 clones listed, about 87% are singletons. Between the trimmed V and J ends, which lost 4 bases and 3 bases, there was a span of 20 bases. Germline-derived CDR1 and CDR2 are SGHDT and YYEEEE. This CDR3 has 17 amino acids. The same specimen was also included in a second study, on human thymus T cells.

This TCR came from a boy in the first two years of life with a congenital heart defect. Sequences were obtained from thymocytes. The chain uses TRBV5-6 and TRBJ2-1; D is perhaps TRBD2 (6 bases). The CDR3, as DNA: TGTGCCAGCAGCCTCAGTGGCGGGACGGAAAGCTACAATGAGCAGTTCTTC. Protein sequence: CASSLSGGTESYNEQFF.